This record covers a single T cell receptor (beta chain). Per the study methods: Using reference gene primer amplification, nucleated cell counts were estimated. Method: immunoSEQ multiplex PCR; TCRdb's copy keeps in-frame clones and lacks some. D and trimming come from the DNA, and the V and J calls and clone size come from that table. The sample lists approximately 97,000 clones; about 83% were seen once. Trimming took off 4 bases at V and 1 base at J, with 8 bases between the two ends. The CDR3 runs to 13 residues. In germline, CDR1 is SGHRS, CDR2 YFSETQ. The data derive from a study of blood T cell repertoires in COVID-19. Study-wide context: COVID-19 samples from acute and convalescent phases originated in the United States, Italy and Spain. From T cells, B-cell-depleted T cells, or PBMCs came the material, which was cDNA or gDNA.

Input material: peripheral blood. The chain joins TRBV5-1 to TRBJ1-1; D not certain. This clonotype was obtained from a man aged 35-49 years with active or convalescent COVID-19. CDR3: CASSQTPNTEAFF. Here the CDR3 DNA reads TGCGCCAGCAGCCAGACACCGAACACTGAAGCTTTCTTT.